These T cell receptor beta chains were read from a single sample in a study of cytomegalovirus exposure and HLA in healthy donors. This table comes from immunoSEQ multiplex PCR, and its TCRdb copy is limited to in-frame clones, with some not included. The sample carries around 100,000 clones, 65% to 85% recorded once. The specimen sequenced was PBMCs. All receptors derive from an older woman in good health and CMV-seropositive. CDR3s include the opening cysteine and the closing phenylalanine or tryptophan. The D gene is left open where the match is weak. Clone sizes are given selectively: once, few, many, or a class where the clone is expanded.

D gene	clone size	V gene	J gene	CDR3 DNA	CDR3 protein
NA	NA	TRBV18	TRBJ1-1	TGTGCCAGCTCACCATCAGGCAACACTGAAGCTTTCTTT	CASSPSGNTEAFF
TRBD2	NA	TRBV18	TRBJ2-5	TGTGCCAGCTCACCCGGGACTAGCGGCGGGGAGACCCAGTACTTC	CASSPGTSGGETQYF
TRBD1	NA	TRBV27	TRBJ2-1	TGTGCCAGCAGTTTGACAGGGTCCAATGAGCAGTTCTTC	CASSLTGSNEQFF
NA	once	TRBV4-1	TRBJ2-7	TGCGCCAGCAGCCAAGTGGTGAGGGGGAGAGAGCAGTACTTC	CASSQVVRGREQYF
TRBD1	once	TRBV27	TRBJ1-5	TGTGCCAGCAGACCGGACAGGGCGTATAGCAATCAGCCCCAGCATTTT	CASRPDRAYSNQPQHF
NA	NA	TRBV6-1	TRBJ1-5	TGTGCCAGCAGTGCGCGGTCAAATCAGCCCCAGCATTTT	CASSARSNQPQHF
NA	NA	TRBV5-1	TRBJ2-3	TGCGCCAGCAGATCCGCCCTTCAGGTTGATACGCAGTATTTT	CASRSALQVDTQYF
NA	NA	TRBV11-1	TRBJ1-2	TGTGCCAGCAGCTTATCGACGGGGGTTAACTATGGCTACACCTTC	CASSLSTGVNYGYTF
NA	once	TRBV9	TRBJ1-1	TGTGCCAGCAGCCCGGGATTCGACCAGGAAACTGAAGCTTTCTTT	CASSPGFDQETEAFF
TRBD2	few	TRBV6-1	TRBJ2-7	TGTGCCACCGAGGGGACTAGCGGGAGAAGCGAGCAGTACTTC	CATEGTSGRSEQYF
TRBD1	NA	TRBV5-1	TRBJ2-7	TGCGCCAGCAACACGGGACAGGGGCTCTACGAGCAGTACTTC	CASNTGQGLYEQYF
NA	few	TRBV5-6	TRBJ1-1	TGTGCCAGCAGCTTTGACAGTTCCACTGAAGCTTTCTTT	CASSFDSSTEAFF
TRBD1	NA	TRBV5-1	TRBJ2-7	TGCGCCAGCAGCAGAGACAGGGGCGGGCAGTACTTC	CASSRDRGGQYF
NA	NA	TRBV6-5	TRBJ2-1	TGTGCCAGCATCAAGGCGGCGAGTAGCGCGAATGAGCAGTTCTTC	CASIKAASSANEQFF
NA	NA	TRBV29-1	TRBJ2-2	TGCAGCGTCCGTGGGAGAAGCACCGGGGAGCTGTTTTTT	CSVRGRSTGELFF
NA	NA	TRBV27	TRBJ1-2	TGTGCCAGCAGTTTAATGGGGGGACGGGGCTACACCTTC	CASSLMGGRGYTF
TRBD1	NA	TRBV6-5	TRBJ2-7	TGTGCCAGCAGTTACACGAGATACCCCCAGGGGGCCGAGCAGTACTTC	CASSYTRYPQGAEQYF
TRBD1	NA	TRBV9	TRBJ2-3	TGTGCCAGCAGCGCCCGATACGGGACAGGGTTGCCAGATACGCAGTATTTT	CASSARYGTGLPDTQYF
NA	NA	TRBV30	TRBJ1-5	TGTGCCTGGAGGGGGAGTAGCAATCAGCCCCAGCATTTT	CAWRGSSNQPQHF
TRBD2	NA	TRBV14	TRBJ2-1	TGTGCCAGCAGCCAAGGACTAGCGGGAGTCGCTGAGCAGTTCTTC	CASSQGLAGVAEQFF
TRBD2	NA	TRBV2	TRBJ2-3	TGTGCCAGCAGCGCCCAGGGACTAGTGATAGATACGCAGTATTTT	CASSAQGLVIDTQYF
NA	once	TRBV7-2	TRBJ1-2	TGTGCCAGCAGCCCCACGGGCTATGGCTACACCTTC	CASSPTGYGYTF
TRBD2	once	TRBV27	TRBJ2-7	TGTGCCAGCCGGACTAGCGGGAATTACGAGCAGTACTTC	CASRTSGNYEQYF
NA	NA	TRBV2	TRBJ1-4	TGTGCCAGCAGTGAGATGGCCGGCGGAAAACTGTTTTTT	CASSEMAGGKLFF
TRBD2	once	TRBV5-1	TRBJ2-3	TGCGCCAGCAGCTTGACCCGACCGGGACTAAGTTGGGCAGATACGCAGTATTTT	CASSLTRPGLSWADTQYF
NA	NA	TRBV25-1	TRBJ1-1	TGTGCCAGCAGTGGACAGGTGAACACTGAAGCTTTCTTT	CASSGQVNTEAFF
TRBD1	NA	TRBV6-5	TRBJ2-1	TGTGCCAGCAGTTTTACAGGGGGCGATGAGCAGTTCTTC	CASSFTGGDEQFF
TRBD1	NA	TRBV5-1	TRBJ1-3	TGCGCCAGCAGCCCGTCCGGACAGGGGGTCCCTGGAAACACCATATATTTT	CASSPSGQGVPGNTIYF
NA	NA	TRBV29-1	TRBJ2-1	TGCAGCGTTGTGGCTAGCAGGAATGAGCAGTTCTTC	CSVVASRNEQFF
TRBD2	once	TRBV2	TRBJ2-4	TGTGCCAGCAGTCCGGGGGGGGACCTAGGCAAAAACATTCAGTACTTC	CASSPGGDLGKNIQYF
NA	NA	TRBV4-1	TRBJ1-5	TGCGCCAGCAGCCAAGAAGGGGTGCAGCCCCAGCATTTT	CASSQEGVQPQHF
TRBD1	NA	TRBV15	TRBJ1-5	TGTGCCACCAGCATCAACAGGGGTCAGCCCCAGCATTTT	CATSINRGQPQHF
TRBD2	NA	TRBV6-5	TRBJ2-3	TGTGCCAGCAGTAGTAGCGGGAGGGGCACAGATACGCAGTATTTT	CASSSSGRGTDTQYF
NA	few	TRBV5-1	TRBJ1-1	TGCGCCAGCAGCTTGGAATCGCCAGTGAACACTGAAGCTTTCTTT	CASSLESPVNTEAFF
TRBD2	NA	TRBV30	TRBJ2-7	TGTGCCTGGAGTACCGGACTAGCGGGAGCCTACGAGCAGTACTTC	CAWSTGLAGAYEQYF
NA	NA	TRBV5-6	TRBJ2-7	TGTGCCAGCAGCTTGAACTACAGGGGGGGATTATCCTACGAGCAGTACTTC	CASSLNYRGGLSYEQYF
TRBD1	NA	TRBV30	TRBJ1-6	TGTGCCTGGAGTGCCGCAGGGGGCTCACCCCTCCACTTT	CAWSAAGGSPLHF
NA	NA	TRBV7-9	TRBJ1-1	TGTGCCAGCAGCTTCGAATGGGGCCCTGAAGCTTTCTTT	CASSFEWGPEAFF
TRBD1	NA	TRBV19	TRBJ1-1	TGTGCCAGTAGTATAGGGGACAGGGGGAACACTGAAGCTTTCTTT	CASSIGDRGNTEAFF
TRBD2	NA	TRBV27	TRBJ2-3	TGTGCCAGCATTCTTCTAGCGGGAGGAGATACGCAGTATTTT	CASILLAGGDTQYF
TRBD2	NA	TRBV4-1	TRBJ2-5	TGCGCCAGCAGCCTTAAAGGGACTAGCGGGAGCGTTATGCTTTTTCGGGAGACCCAGTACTTC	CASSLKGTSGSVMLFRETQYF
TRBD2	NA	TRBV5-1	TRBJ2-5	TGCGCCACAAAGGAAAGCGGGAGGGCCCCAGAGACCCAGTACTTC	CATKESGRAPETQYF
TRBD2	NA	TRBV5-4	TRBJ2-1	TGTGCCAGCAGCTTCCCATCAGCGGGAAGGACCTACAATGAGCAGTTCTTC	CASSFPSAGRTYNEQFF
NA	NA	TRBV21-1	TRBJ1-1	TGTGCCACCTTCGAGGGGACAGACCTGAACACTGAAGCTTTCTTT	CATFEGTDLNTEAFF
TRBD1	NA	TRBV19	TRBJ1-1	TGTGCCAGTACCGCTCCCCCCGGAGGGGGCGAAAGCACTGAAGCTTTCTTT	CASTAPPGGGESTEAFF
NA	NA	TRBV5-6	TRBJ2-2	TGTGCCAGCAATCTTTGGGGCATAGACACCGGGGAGCTGTTTTTT	CASNLWGIDTGELFF